This T cell receptor beta chain was found in a study of Ad26.COV2.S vaccination and SARS-CoV-2 variants. Study information: Intramuscular Ad26.COV2.S doses were given once or twice, 56 days apart.

As for treatment: 15 to 20 received Ad26.COV2.S at low or high dose, single or two shots; roughly five received placebo; per-sample allocation not given. Each sample was drawn 63 days after the first injection (of vaccine or placebo). Participants' vaccine, an Ad26 vector, delivered Wuhan-strain SARS-CoV-2 spike. The table came from immunoSEQ multiplex PCR; TCRdb's copy has only in-frame clones and leaves some out. Found here are approximately 400,000 clones, roughly 81% of them singletons; the top ten hold around 3.3%. On this clone: Its antigen is undetermined.

Germline CDR1 is KGHSH and CDR2 is LQKENI. The CDR3 loop spans 15 amino acids. Trimming left V 0 bases short and J 0 bases short, with 8 bases between. General study results and limits: Reportedly, after vaccination the spike-specific CD8+ and CD4+ T cell responses displayed substantial breadth.

The chain is built from TRBV18 and TRBJ2-5, with D unclear. The origin of this receptor is a person between 18 and 65 years old who received the Ad26.COV2.S COVID-19 vaccine or a placebo. Sequenced here: peripheral blood, sampled in a trial of Ad26.COV2.S vaccine versus placebo. The CDR3 reads CASSPPGQYQETQYF. Written as DNA, the CDR3 is TGTGCCAGCTCACCACCGGGCCAATACCAAGAGACCCAGTACTTC.